This is a list of T cell receptor beta chains from one sample in a study of PD-1 blockade in classical Hodgkin lymphoma. Here immunoSEQ multiplex PCR was the method, and the copy in TCRdb shows in-frame clones only, minus some. The profile covers some 15,000 clones, with 90% to 95% appearing a single time and roughly 6% taken by the ten largest. Material: CD8+ T cells from blood. The receptor source for this set is a human donor with classical Hodgkin lymphoma. Both conserved end residues are part of each CDR3.

>TRBV5-4
CASSLEPLAGGELFF
>TRBV4-2
CASSQESAGVGEQYF
>TRBV19
CASSSPLTGVWRGYTF
>TRBV27
CATARAGLYNEQFF
>TRBV4-2
CASSRGSGSGELFF
>TRBV9
CASSVAAGYEQYF
>TRBV9
CASSAREGQGLYNEQFF
>TRBV7-8
CASSPAGYEQFF
>TRBV7-9
CASSLGGGSSYEQYF
>TRBV7-9
CASSAGEYYNEQFF
>TRBV9
CASSARTGHPEQFF
>TRBV10-3
CAISGSGTSGESTDTQYF